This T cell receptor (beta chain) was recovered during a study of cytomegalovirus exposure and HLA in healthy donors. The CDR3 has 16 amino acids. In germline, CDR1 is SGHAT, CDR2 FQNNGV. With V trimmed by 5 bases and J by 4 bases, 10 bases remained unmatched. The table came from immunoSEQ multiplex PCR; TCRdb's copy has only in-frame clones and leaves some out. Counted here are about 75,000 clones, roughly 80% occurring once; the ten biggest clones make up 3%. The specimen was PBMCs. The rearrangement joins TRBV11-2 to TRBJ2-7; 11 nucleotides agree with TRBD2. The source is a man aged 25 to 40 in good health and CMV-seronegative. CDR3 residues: CASSLTGTSGYYEQYF. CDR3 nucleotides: TGTGCCAGCAGCCTGACCGGGACTAGCGGATATTACGAGCAGTACTTC.